The 22 T cell receptor beta chains presented below share a single source sample, sequenced in a study of post-analysis software for immune sequencing data. Study-wide findings and caveats: Five TRBV segments were more frequent in patients than controls; TRBV5-6, TRBV5-1 and TRBV20-1 belonged to this group.

Included in the TCR beta cDNA libraries were unique molecular identifiers. TCRdb ran MiXCR on the PCR reads and lists one entry per CDR3 protein. The sample contains about 200,000 distinct CDR3 sequences, around 30% of which appear only once. No antigens are known for them. The sample was blood. These receptors were taken from a girl under 18 with multiple sclerosis.

In regard to this clonotype: Sequence at one end of the junction differs from germline and may be a read error. This chain joins TRBV7-9 and TRBJ2-7; the D is unclear. TRBJ2-5 matches the DNA end more closely, so the J call is doubtful. There are 14 residues in the CDR3. Looked up from germline, CDR1 is SEHNR and CDR2 is FQNEAQ (reference sequence). Written as DNA, the CDR3 is TGTTCCAGCAGTTTGAGTTCTGGGGAAGAGACCCAGTACTTC. Encoded protein: CSSSLSSGEETQYF.

In its sample, this clonotype was seen a few times. The CDR3, as DNA: TGTGCCAGCAGCAGCCGGGACGCTTTTAATGAAAAACTGTTTTTT. Translating gives CASSSRDAFNEKLFF. The chain employs TRBV7-9 and TRBJ1-4; D is perhaps TRBD1 (5 bases). There are 15 residues in the CDR3. The V end was cut by 5 bases, the J end by 4 bases, with 14 bases between. Per the germline V gene, CDR1 is SEHNR and CDR2 is FQNEAQ (reference sequence).

The table lists this clonotype with many counts. The chain recombines TRBV12-3 or TRBV12-4 with TRBJ2-1; no clear D. The CDR3 totals 12 residues. Trimming removed 2 bases from V and 3 bases from J, with 2 bases in between. CDR3 DNA sequence: TGTGCCAGCAGTTTAATCTACAATGAGCAGTTCTTC. Its protein product is CASSLIYNEQFF.

About this clonotype: The CDR3 end shows no conserved phenylalanine or tryptophan, and so a read error is likely. The V and J genes are TRBV18 and TRBJ1-2; the D is unclear. The CDR3 has 16 residues. Trimming removed 3 bases at V and 4 bases at J, with 18 bases between. From germline, CDR1 is KGHSH and CDR2 LQKENI. CDR3 region: CASSPLGTRDGYGYTV. The CDR3 DNA reads TGTGCCAGCTCACCTTTAGGTACGCGAGACGGCTATGGCTACACCGTC.

With respect to this clonotype: This may arise from a read error, as a much more abundant clone is one base away. CDR3 loop: CASSPPRDRGRGNVLTF. The CDR3, as DNA: TGTGCCAGCAGTCCTCCTAGAGACCGGGGCAGGGGGAACGTCCTGACTTTC. The gene calls are TRBV12-3 or TRBV12-4 and TRBJ2-6, with TRBD1 matching 7 bases. This CDR3 has 17 residues. Trimming removed 5 bases from V and 10 bases from J; junction bases left unmatched: 17.

This clonotype has just a few counts. The chain joins TRBV27 to TRBJ1-2; D gene unclear. V lost 4 bases and J 4 bases, leaving 13 bases between the germline ends. CDR1 MNHEY and CDR2 SMNVEV come from the germline V gene (reference sequence). The length of the CDR3 is 14 residues. This chain's CDR3 is CASSYNGLSYGYTF. The DNA of the CDR3 is TGTGCCAGCAGTTACAACGGGCTGAGCTATGGCTACACCTTC.

This clonotype has a count of ten or more. This chain connects TRBV13 to TRBJ2-1; D gene ambiguous. Germline CDR1 is PRHDT and CDR2 is FYEKMQ (reference sequence). This CDR3 comprises 12 residues. V lost 1 base and J 10 bases, leaving 8 bases between the germline ends. CDR3: CASSLAPSEQFF. The CDR3 DNA reads as TGTGCCAGCAGCTTAGCACCCTCCGAGCAGTTCTTC.

In nucleotides, the CDR3 is TGCGCCAGCAGCTTGGTTGCTGGGTTTGGGGAAGACAATGAGCAGTTCTTC. Protein: CASSLVAGFGEDNEQFF. V gene TRBV5-1 combines with J gene TRBJ2-1; D remains ambiguous. CDR1 SGHRS and CDR2 YFSETQ come from the germline V gene. The CDR3 runs to 17 residues. The ends were cut back, 0 bases at V and 5 bases at J, with 18 bases in the middle. Complete variable domain (other parts from reference TRBV5-1 and TRBJ2-1): KAGVTQTPRYLIKTRGQQVTLSCSPISGHRSVSWYQQTPGQGLQFLFEYFSETQRNKGNFPGRFSGRQFSNSRSEMNVSTLELGDSALYLCASSLVAGFGEDNEQFFGPGTRLTVL.

This clonotype occurred a few times. The rearrangement links TRBV19 to TRBJ2-7, with TRBD2 matching 7 bases. Trimming removed 0 bases from V and 0 bases from J; junction bases left unmatched: 2. The CDR3 spans 15 residues. Per germline, CDR1 LNHDA and CDR2 SQIVND (reference sequence). The CDR3 loop reads CASSIEAGSSYEQYF. CDR3 nucleotide sequence: TGTGCCAGTAGTATAGAAGCGGGAAGCTCCTACGAGCAGTACTTC.

This clonotype occurred a few times. The rearrangement uses TRBV24-1 and TRBJ2-1; the D is unclear. CDR1 and CDR2 (germline): KGHDR, SFDVKD. The CDR3 contains 16 residues. V shed 4 bases and J shed 4 bases, with 16 bases lying between them. The CDR3 coding sequence is TGTGCCACCAGTGACCCCAGCCCTGGGCAATACAATGAGCAGTTCTTC. Its protein is CATSDPSPGQYNEQFF.

This clonotype was seen only a few times. The J gene is TRBJ2-7, the V gene TRBV27; D might be TRBD2 (6 bases). The CDR3 loop spans 14 amino acids. Per germline, CDR1 MNHEY and CDR2 SMNVEV (reference sequence). Trimming took off 5 bases at V and 4 bases at J, with 15 bases between the two ends. This CDR3 is CASSLRGRRYEQYF. In DNA form, the CDR3 reads TGTGCCAGCAGTCTCCGGGGGAGACGGTACGAGCAGTACTTC.

This rearrangement joins TRBV7-9 to TRBJ1-2; a possible D gene is TRBD1 (6 bases). In germline, CDR1 is SEHNR, CDR2 FQNEAQ (reference sequence). The CDR3 length is 12 residues. Trimming pared 5 bases from V and 6 bases from J, leaving 10 bases between. CDR3 protein: CASSPGGHGYTF. The CDR3 DNA reads as TGTGCCAGCAGCCCGGGGGGCCATGGCTACACCTTC. Drawing the rest from reference TRBV7-9 and TRBJ1-2, the complete variable domain is DTGVSQNPRHKITKRGQNVTFRCDPISEHNRLYWYRQTLGQGPEFLTYFQNEAQLEKSRLLSDRFSAERPKGSFSTLEIQRTEQGDSAMYLCASSPGGHGYTFGSGTRLTVV.

This clonotype was found many times. The V and J genes are TRBV20-1 and TRBJ2-7, with a weak D call TRBD1 (6 bases). Germline V gives CDR1 DFQATT, CDR2 SNEGSKA (reference sequence). This CDR3 is 13 amino acids long. Between the trimmed V and J ends, which lost 0 bases and 3 bases, there was a span of 9 bases. The DNA of the CDR3 is TGCAGTGCTAGAGACAGGACAGACTACGAGCAGTACTTC. It is translated as CSARDRTDYEQYF.

This clonotype was counted many times. V gene TRBV10-3 combines with J gene TRBJ2-7; 7 bases map to TRBD1. This CDR3 is built from 15 residues. J lost 7 bases, V lost 2 bases, and 11 bases had no gene match. CDR1 and CDR2 (germline): ENHRY, SYGVKD. Written as DNA, the CDR3 is TGTGCCATCAGTGAGAACGGACAGGCCCCCCGAGAGCAGTACTTC. As protein: CAISENGQAPREQYF.

In its sample, this clonotype was seen many times. Sequence at one end of the junction differs from germline and may be a read error. The chain recombines TRBV11-2 with TRBJ2-5; possible D gene TRBD1, 6 bases. This CDR3 region has 14 residues. CDR1 SGHAT and CDR2 FQNNGV come from the germline V gene. CDR3: CASRHQGQQEAQYF. The CDR3 DNA follows: TGTGCCAGCAGACACCAAGGACAGCAAGAGGCCCAGTACTTC.

At least ten counts were recorded for this clonotype. J is TRBJ1-2 and V is TRBV20-1; D is undetermined. The CDR3 length is 15 residues. V lost 3 bases and J lost 5, with 19 bases in between. In germline, CDR1 is DFQATT, CDR2 SNEGSKA (reference sequence). The CDR3 DNA follows: TGCAGTGCTAGTTGGGCGGCGGCCTCCTTTTATGGCTACACCTTC. The encoded protein is CSASWAAASFYGYTF.

This clonotype was seen repeatedly, ten times or more. The genes are TRBV6-5 and TRBJ2-1; the match to TRBD1 covers 8 bases. This CDR3 has 15 amino acids. With V trimmed by 4 bases and J by 3 bases, 5 bases remained unmatched. Germline V gene data show CDR1 as MNHEY and CDR2 as SVGAGI. CDR3 sequence (DNA): TGTGCCAGCAGTTCACAGGGGGTTAGCTACAATGAGCAGTTCTTC. Protein: CASSSQGVSYNEQFF.

This clonotype was counted at least ten times. The V call is TRBV20-1, the J call TRBJ1-2; D is uncertain. Looked up from germline, CDR1 is DFQATT and CDR2 is SNEGSKA (reference sequence). The CDR3 runs to 15 residues. Trimming cost V 5 bases and J 3 bases, with 19 bases left between them. CDR3 residues: CSASRTGSIDYGYTF. The CDR3 DNA reads TGCAGTGCTTCTCGGACGGGATCTATAGACTATGGCTACACCTTC.

About this clonotype itself: This may be a read error, as it is one base from a much larger clone. This chain links TRBV7-8 with TRBJ2-3, with D perhaps TRBD1 (6 bases). CDR3 length equals 17 residues. Per the germline V gene, CDR1 is SGHVS and CDR2 is FQNEAQ. CDR3 bases: TGTGCCGGCAGCTTAAACCCGTCGCAGGGGCGGACAGATACGCAGTATTTT. Translated, it gives CAGSLNPSQGRTDTQYF.

This clonotype was observed a few times. This chain joins TRBV27 and TRBJ2-7, with D perhaps matching TRBD2 (7 bases). Germline CDR1 is MNHEY and CDR2 is SMNVEV (reference sequence). The CDR3 has 16 amino acids. V lost 0 bases and J lost 0, with 12 bases in between. The CDR3 is CASSLSAGASSYEQYF. CDR3 nucleotide sequence: TGTGCCAGCAGTTTATCGGCGGGGGCGAGCTCCTACGAGCAGTACTTC.

The chain combines TRBV10-2 with TRBJ1-2; TRBD1 might be the D (6 bases). This CDR3 has 18 residues. Between the trimmed V and J ends, which lost 0 bases and 0 bases, there was a span of 17 bases. Looked up from germline, CDR1 is WSHSY and CDR2 is SAAADI. CDR3 DNA sequence: TGCGCCAGCAGTGAGTCGAGGGGGATTCGGAGGACTAACTATGGCTACACCTTC. This sequence encodes CASSESRGIRRTNYGYTF.

The V call is TRBV30, the J call TRBJ1-5; D is possibly TRBD1 (6 bases). Germline assignment: CDR1 GTSNPN and CDR2 SVGIG (reference sequence). V lost 0 bases, J lost 7 bases, and 10 bases lay in between. There are 13 residues in the CDR3. The CDR3 loop reads CAWSVGGDQPQHF. The CDR3 DNA sequence: TGTGCCTGGAGTGTAGGGGGGGACCAGCCCCAGCATTTT. The full variable domain, in which reference TRBV30 and TRBJ1-5 provide the parts outside the CDR3, is SQTIHQWPATLVQPVGSPLSLECTVEGTSNPNLYWYRQAAGRGLQLLFYSVGIGQISSEVPQNLSASRPQDRQFILSSKKLLLSDSGFYLCAWSVGGDQPQHFGDGTRLSIL.